Below, 8 T cell receptor beta chains from the same sample are listed, as sequenced in a study of blood T cell repertoires in COVID-19. Sequenced by immunoSEQ multiplex PCR; TCRdb stores in-frame clones only, minus some. Of approximately 160,000 clones listed, around 80% are singletons. Sequenced: peripheral blood. Receptor source: a man between 60 and 75 years old with acute or convalescent COVID-19.

The rearrangement joins TRBV28 to TRBJ1-1; D is perhaps TRBD1 (6 bases). This CDR3 contains 13 residues. Germline V gene data show CDR1 as MDHEN and CDR2 as SYDVKM. The ends were cut back, 5 bases at V and 6 bases at J, with 13 bases in the middle. The CDR3 loop reads CASSLLTGSEAFF. CDR3 DNA: TGTGCCAGCAGTCTTCTCACAGGGTCTGAAGCTTTCTTT.

CDR3 DNA: TGTGCCAGCAGCATAAATGCAGGGAATAATTCACCCCTCCACTTT. This gives the protein CASSINAGNNSPLHF. The rearrangement joins TRBV7-2 to TRBJ1-6; tentative D call: TRBD1 (5 bases). CDR3 size: 15 residues. V was pared by 5 bases and J by 5 bases, with 13 bases between. Germline V gives CDR1 SGHTA, CDR2 FQGNSA. Variable domain in full (rest from reference TRBV7-2 and TRBJ1-6): GAGVSQSPSNKVTEKGKDVELRCDPISGHTALYWYRQSLGQGLEFLIYFQGNSAPDKSGLPSDRFSAERTGGSVSTLTIQRTQQEDSAVYLCASSINAGNNSPLHFGNGTRLTVT.

This clone came up once. The chain combines TRBV2 with TRBJ2-3, with no clear D. Trimming took off 8 bases at V and 3 bases at J, with 12 bases between the two ends. Looked up from germline, CDR1 is SNHLY and CDR2 is FYNNEI. This CDR3 spans 13 amino acids. CDR3 residues: CASFLAGTDTQYF. CDR3 nucleotides: TGTGCCAGCTTTTTGGCAGGAACAGATACGCAGTATTTT.

The V gene is TRBV6-5, the J gene TRBJ1-2, with D possibly being TRBD1 (5 bases). The V gene's germline CDR1 is MNHEY and CDR2 SVGAGI. The CDR3 length is 14 residues. V was clipped by 5 bases and J by 5 bases, with 15 bases between them. The DNA for the CDR3 is TGTGCCAGCAGTCCCCGGGGGGAGGGTTATGGCTACACCTTC. This sequence encodes CASSPRGEGYGYTF.

This chain links TRBV4-1 with TRBJ2-5, with D tentatively TRBD2 (6 bases). Trimming stripped 4 bases from V and 7 bases from J, with 22 bases between. CDR3 length equals 16 residues. Germline V gene data show CDR1 as MGHRA and CDR2 as YSYEKL. The CDR3 sequence is CASSPLPGSSEVTQYF. The CDR3 coding sequence is TGCGCCAGCAGCCCCTTACCCGGGTCTAGCGAGGTGACCCAGTACTTC.

The chain couples TRBV24-1 to TRBJ2-1; the match to TRBD2 covers 8 bases. CDR3 size: 15 residues. CDR1 KGHDR and CDR2 SFDVKD come from the germline V gene. With V trimmed by 3 bases and J by 0 bases, 0 bases remained unmatched. CDR3 DNA: TGTGCCACCAGTGATGGGACTAGCTCCTACAATGAGCAGTTCTTC. It codes for CATSDGTSSYNEQFF.

The V and J genes are TRBV29-1 and TRBJ2-1; tentatively, D is TRBD2 (5 bases). Germline-derived CDR1 and CDR2 are SQVTM and ANQGSEA. This CDR3 comprises 15 residues. Trimming took off 4 bases at V and 4 bases at J, with 17 bases between the two ends. The CDR3 region is CSVAEGSRAYNEQFF. As DNA, the CDR3 is TGCAGCGTTGCAGAAGGGAGTAGGGCATACAATGAGCAGTTCTTC.

This clone was detected ten times or more. The same CDR3 is also encoded by other DNA sequences in this sample. This rearrangement joins TRBV25-1 to TRBJ1-5; 8 bases align to TRBD1. Germline-derived CDR1 and CDR2 are MGHDK and SYGVNS. The CDR3 totals 13 residues. The junction had 5 bases not matched to a gene; V was cut back by 6 bases and J by 7 bases. This chain's CDR3 is CASSAGGWQPQHF. The CDR3, as DNA: TGTGCCAGCAGCGCAGGGGGCTGGCAGCCCCAGCATTTT.